These 18 T cell receptor beta chains originate from one sample sequenced in a study of spatial heterogeneity in lung cancer. The time point: blood at routine non-recurrence follow-up after resection. MiXCR, run by TCRdb on the 5' RACE reads, gives a single entry per CDR3 protein. The table has around 41,000 distinct CDR3 sequences, 22% seen once. Source: PBMCs, taken at follow-up. Receptors originate from a female donor with early-stage non-small cell lung cancer.

V usage is TRBV19 and J usage is TRBJ2-1; tentative D call: TRBD1 (6 bases). V was trimmed by 3 bases and J by 0 bases, leaving 6 bases between them. Germline V gene lookup returns CDR1 LNHDA and CDR2 SQIVND (reference sequence). The CDR3 spans 14 residues. The CDR3 sequence is CASSIRGSYNEQFF. The DNA for the CDR3 is TGTGCCAGTAGTATCAGGGGCTCCTACAATGAGCAGTTCTTC.

The chain is built from TRBV25-1 and TRBJ2-5, with 12 positions matching TRBD2. The V gene's germline CDR1 is MGHDK and CDR2 SYGVNS. V lost 6 bases to trimming and J lost 4 bases; unmatched junction nucleotides: 3. This CDR3 has 14 amino acids. Here the CDR3 DNA reads TGTGCCAGCAGCCTAGCGGGAGGGGCAGAGACCCAGTACTTC. Protein: CASSLAGGAETQYF.

V usage is TRBV10-3 and J usage is TRBJ1-1, with TRBD1 identical over 7 bases. The V and J ends lost 10 bases and 10 bases, in that order; junction bases with no gene match: 6. Germline loops: CDR1 ENHRY, CDR2 SYGVKD. This CDR3 spans 10 amino acids. The chain's CDR3 is CATWDRRAFF. The CDR3, as DNA: TGTGCCACCTGGGACAGACGAGCTTTCTTT.

This clonotype was observed a handful of times. V usage is TRBV18 and J usage is TRBJ2-1, with D possibly being TRBD2 (6 bases). V lost 5 bases and J lost 8, with 16 bases in between. CDR1 and CDR2 from the germline V gene are KGHSH and LQKENI. The CDR3 is 14 amino acids. CDR3 sequence reads: CASSALTSIDEQFF. In DNA, the CDR3 is TGTGCCAGCTCAGCCCTAACTAGCATCGATGAGCAGTTCTTC.

This chain connects TRBV5-1 to TRBJ1-4, with no clear D. The V end lost 4 bases, the J end lost 0 bases, and 7 bases lay between the germline ends. This CDR3 is 14 amino acids long. Germline assignment: CDR1 SGHRS and CDR2 YFSETQ. CDR3 region: CASSPLATNEKLFF. The CDR3 region has the DNA TGCGCCAGCAGCCCACTTGCAACTAATGAAAAACTGTTTTTT.

Many counts were recorded for this clonotype. The chain links TRBV20-1 to TRBJ2-5; D unresolved. CDR1 and CDR2 from the germline V gene are DFQATT and SNEGSKA (reference sequence). Trimming removed 1 base at V and 7 bases at J, with 19 bases between. The CDR3 spans 15 residues. CDR3 protein: CSARADQWERRTQYF. In DNA, the CDR3 is TGCAGTGCTAGAGCCGACCAGTGGGAACGGAGGACCCAGTACTTC.

There are many counts of this clonotype. The V call is TRBV5-4, the J call TRBJ1-2; no clear D gene. V was clipped by 4 bases and J by 3 bases, with 13 bases between them. The CDR3 is 14 residues long. Germline V lookup: CDR1 SGHNT, CDR2 YYREEE (reference sequence). The CDR3 sequence is CASSAGNLDYGYTF. The CDR3 bases are TGTGCCAGCAGCGCCGGGAATTTAGACTATGGCTACACCTTC.

In this sample, this clonotype turned up a few times. V is TRBV4-1 and J is TRBJ2-3; TRBD2 aligns across 9 bases. There are 17 residues in the CDR3. Trimming at V came to 0 bases and at J to 7 bases, leaving 11 bases not matched to a gene. Germline assignment: CDR1 MGHRA and CDR2 YSYEKL. This chain's CDR3 is CASSQDLPRGGAHTQYF. The CDR3 DNA reads as TGCGCCAGCAGCCAAGACTTGCCGCGGGGGGGAGCTCATACGCAGTATTTT.

Ten or more counts support this clonotype. J is TRBJ1-5 and V is TRBV30; D is unclear. The CDR3 is 13 amino acids. Looked up from germline, CDR1 is GTSNPN and CDR2 is SVGIG (reference sequence). V was clipped by 1 base and J by 6 bases, with 10 bases between them. CDR3 amino acids: CAWSGGNGQPQHF. CDR3 nucleotide sequence: TGTGCCTGGAGTGGTGGGAATGGTCAGCCCCAGCATTTT.

The chain combines TRBV9 with TRBJ1-2; D is unresolved. This CDR3 spans 15 amino acids. The germline V gene encodes CDR1 SGDLS and CDR2 YYNGEE. V was pared by 0 bases and J by 3 bases, with 12 bases between. The CDR3 here is CASSVDLSVYYGYTF. The CDR3 DNA sequence: TGTGCCAGCAGCGTAGACCTATCAGTCTACTATGGCTACACCTTC.

The gene calls are TRBV11-2 and TRBJ2-1, with no clear D. Germline V CDR1 and CDR2: SGHAT, FQNNGV. Trimming removed 2 bases at V and 6 bases at J, with 11 bases between. The CDR3 sequence is 14 residues long. Here the CDR3 DNA reads TGTGCCAGCAGCTTATTAGTAAGTCCCAATGAGCAGTTCTTC. Protein sequence: CASSLLVSPNEQFF.

This clonotype was recorded a few times. This chain connects TRBV10-3 to TRBJ2-1; D is perhaps TRBD1 (6 bases). V was pared by 0 bases and J by 4 bases, with 13 bases between. The CDR3 contains 16 residues. Germline V gives CDR1 ENHRY, CDR2 SYGVKD. The CDR3 nucleotides read TGTGCCATCAGTGAGTCCATACAGGGAATATACAATGAGCAGTTCTTC. As protein: CAISESIQGIYNEQFF.

Details on this clonotype: This could be a read error, since a much larger clone is one nucleotide away. The chain joins TRBV29-1 to TRBJ2-1; TRBD2 might be the D (6 bases). This CDR3 is built from 11 residues. CDR1 is SQVTM, CDR2 ANQGSEA, per germline. In DNA, the CDR3 is TGCAGCGTGGGGGAGGACAATGTGCAGTTCTTC. Translated: CSVGEDNVQFF.

Worth noting for this clonotype: Germline is not matched at one junction end, which may reflect a read error. This sequence joins TRBV19 and TRBJ1-1; D not resolved. CDR3 length: 14 residues. The germline V gene encodes CDR1 LNHDA and CDR2 SQIVND (reference sequence). CDR3 bases: TGTACCAGTAGTATTAGCAGCCGTGGCACTGAAGCTTTCTTT. This translates into CTSSISSRGTEAFF.

The rearrangement links TRBV21-1 to TRBJ2-7. TRBV21-1 is listed as a pseudogene. This CDR3 is built from 12 residues. The chain's CDR3 is CASSAGPEEQYF. The CDR3 nucleotides are TGTGCCAGCAGCGCAGGACCGGAAGAGCAGTACTTC.

This clonotype came up many times. The J gene is TRBJ2-5, the V gene TRBV3-1, with 7 bases matching TRBD2. Trimming removed 4 bases from V and 5 bases from J; junction bases left unmatched: 7. In germline, CDR1 is LGHDT, CDR2 YNNKEL (reference sequence). CDR3 length: 14 amino acids. The DNA for the CDR3 is TGTGCCAGCAGCCCGAGCGGGATTCAGGAGACCCAGTACTTC. Translating gives CASSPSGIQETQYF.

The chain links TRBV19 to TRBJ1-1; D gene uncertain. Trimming pared 3 bases from V and 4 bases from J, leaving 12 bases between. The CDR3 runs to 14 residues. Germline values: CDR1 LNHDA, CDR2 SQIVND (reference sequence). CDR3: CASSISSRGTEAFF. CDR3 sequence (DNA): TGTGCCAGTAGTATTAGCAGCCGTGGCACTGAAGCTTTCTTT.

The V and J genes are TRBV5-1 and TRBJ1-2, with TRBD1 as a possible D gene (6 bases). CDR1 SGHRS and CDR2 YFSETQ come from the germline V gene. The CDR3 has 14 residues. V was trimmed by 1 base and J by 3 bases, leaving 10 bases between them. CDR3 in amino acids: CASSLSAGDYGYTF. Here the CDR3 DNA reads TGCGCCAGCAGCTTGTCGGCAGGGGACTATGGCTACACCTTC.